This T cell receptor beta chain derives from a study of T cell responses to AZD1222 COVID-19 vaccine. V was trimmed by 1 base and J by 7 bases, leaving 7 bases between them. CDR1 and CDR2 from the germline V gene are SGHTA and FQGNSA. CDR3 length: 13 residues. Study-level results: Among the donors, most were white British and more were female, and clonal diversity was possibly underestimated. Regions 160-218 and 743-854 held dominance among vaccine-associated CD4 TCRs, which spanned spike.

Sequenced by immunoSEQ multiplex PCR; TCRdb stores in-frame clones only, minus some. The sample contains 150,000 or so clones, around 89% of which appear only once. To note about this clone: Its antigen is undetermined.

The chain carries TRBV7-2 and TRBJ1-4, with D uncertain. The source of this sequence is an adult who received the MenACWY meningococcal vaccine as a control. The sample was peripheral blood, taken 28 days after the second dose of the MenACWY control vaccine. The DNA of the CDR3 is TGTGCCAGCAGCTTAGATTTTGTTGAAAAACTGTTTTTT. Translating it yields CASSLDFVEKLFF.